Shown below are 15 T cell receptor beta chains from a single sample sequenced in a study of T cell responses to AZD1222 COVID-19 vaccine. The method was immunoSEQ multiplex PCR; TCRdb's version includes in-frame clones alone and lacks a portion of them. The profile shows approximately 83,000 clones, about 89% of them singletons. The sample in question was peripheral blood, obtained on day 0 of MenACWY control vaccination. The receptors here all came from an adult in good health.

This rearrangement joins TRBV7-2 to TRBJ1-6; D is perhaps TRBD1 (5 bases). From germline, CDR1 is SGHTA and CDR2 FQGNSA. V dropped 7 bases and J dropped 8 bases, with 12 bases sitting between them. The CDR3 is 13 amino acids. CDR3 loop: CASTAGLDSPLHF. CDR3 coding DNA: TGTGCCAGCACCGCGGGGCTGGATTCACCCCTCCACTTT.

This clone was seen just once. The chain combines TRBV6-2 or TRBV6-3 with TRBJ1-2; 8 nucleotides match TRBD1. The ends lost 6 bases at V and 8 bases at J; junction bases unmatched: 5. Germline assignment: CDR1 MNHEY and CDR2 SVGEGT. The CDR3 is made up of 12 amino acids. The CDR3 nucleotides read TGTGCCAGCAGCAGGGGGCAGCTGGGCTACACCTTC. Protein sequence: CASSRGQLGYTF.

This clone was counted once. The CDR3 coding sequence is TGTGCCAGCAGTTTATCCTCCGGGATCCCGGGGATCTACACCTTC. It codes for CASSLSSGIPGIYTF. The chain combines TRBV28 with TRBJ1-2; D unresolved. The V end was cut by 1 base, the J end by 10 bases, with 19 bases between. Germline values: CDR1 MDHEN, CDR2 SYDVKM. The CDR3 length is 15 residues.

The CDR3 is CASSRPGGELFF. In nucleotides, the CDR3 is TGCGCCAGCAGCCGCCCCGGGGGGGAGCTGTTTTTT. The rearrangement joins TRBV5-1 to TRBJ2-2; D not resolved. Trimming took 4 bases from V and 8 from J, leaving 9 bases between them. The CDR3 runs to 12 residues. Germline CDR1 and CDR2: SGHRS and YFSETQ.

Here the CDR3 DNA reads TGCGCCAGCAGCCGGACAGGACAAGAGACCCAGTACTTC. Protein product: CASSRTGQETQYF. The chain is built from TRBV5-1 and TRBJ2-5; 7 bases line up with TRBD1. The CDR3 runs to 13 residues. V lost 4 bases, J lost 2 bases, and 2 bases stayed unmatched. In germline, CDR1 is SGHRS, CDR2 YFSETQ.

V gene TRBV10-3 combines with J gene TRBJ1-5; D gene unclear. V lost 2 bases to trimming and J lost 4 bases, with 12 bases between them. The germline gives CDR1 ENHRY, CDR2 SYGVKD. This CDR3 contains 15 residues. This CDR3 is CAISEHPAPNQPQHF. The CDR3 nucleotides are TGTGCCATCAGTGAGCACCCCGCCCCGAATCAGCCCCAGCATTTT.

V gene TRBV5-5 combines with J gene TRBJ1-2, with no clear D. Trimming cost V 0 bases and J 8 bases, with 11 bases left between them. The CDR3 is 13 amino acids. Germline-derived CDR1 and CDR2 are SGHKS and YYEKEE (reference sequence). CDR3 nucleotides: TGTGCCAGCAGCTTGGAACTATCATGGGGCTACACCTTC. Its translation: CASSLELSWGYTF.

The rearrangement joins TRBV7-9 to TRBJ1-5, with D possibly being TRBD1 (5 bases). This CDR3 spans 13 amino acids. Germline values: CDR1 SEHNR, CDR2 FQNEAQ (reference sequence). Deletions cut 9 bases from V and 0 bases from J, with 9 bases between. CDR3: CARGGTSNQPQHF. In nucleotides, the CDR3 is TGTGCCAGGGGGGGAACTAGCAATCAGCCCCAGCATTTT.

The chain couples TRBV16 to TRBJ2-1; D call uncertain. The CDR3 spans 14 residues. CDR1 is KGHSY and CDR2 is FQNENV in the germline V gene. Trimming removed 1 base from V and 9 bases from J, with 13 bases in between. The CDR3 is CASSQLDGRSEQFF. The CDR3 DNA is TGTGCCAGCAGCCAATTAGACGGCCGAAGTGAGCAGTTCTTC.

This chain joins TRBV4-3 and TRBJ1-2; D uncertain. Per the germline V gene, CDR1 is LGHNA and CDR2 is YSLEER. The V end lost 5 bases, the J end lost 10 bases, and 14 bases lay between the germline ends. CDR3 size: 12 residues. The chain's CDR3 is CASSDRTLPYTF. For the CDR3, the DNA is TGCGCCAGCAGCGACCGGACCTTGCCCTACACCTTC.

Details on this clone: At one boundary the junction diverges from the germline segment, which might be a read error. The V gene is TRBV2, the J gene TRBJ2-5; D tentatively fits TRBD1 or TRBD2 (5 bases each). This CDR3 comprises 15 residues. In germline, CDR1 is SNHLY, CDR2 FYNNEI. The CDR3 spells CARSGGGGGQETQYF. The CDR3 region has the DNA TGTGCCAGGAGTGGTGGGGGTGGAGGCCAAGAGACCCAGTACTTC.

The chain recombines TRBV14 with TRBJ1-1; possibly TRBD1 for D (6 bases). The CDR3 sequence is 15 residues long. Germline-derived CDR1 and CDR2 are SGHDN and FVKESK. Trimming pared 4 bases from V and 1 base from J, leaving 13 bases between. The CDR3 nucleotides read TGTGCCAGCAGCCTATTGACAGGAGAGAACACTGAAGCTTTCTTT. It encodes CASSLLTGENTEAFF.

The V and J genes are TRBV11-3 and TRBJ2-1, with D possibly TRBD2 on 6 matching bases. Germline loops: CDR1 SGHNT, CDR2 YENEEA. The CDR3 covers 15 residues. The V and J ends lost 5 bases and 4 bases respectively, with 15 bases between them. Written as DNA, the CDR3 is TGTGCCAGCAGCCCGCGGGACGGACCTTACAATGAGCAGTTCTTC. Its translation is CASSPRDGPYNEQFF.

The chain couples TRBV5-4 to TRBJ1-1, with TRBD1 as a possible D gene (5 bases). Deletions cut 4 bases from V and 0 bases from J, with 16 bases between. The CDR3 contains 16 residues. Per germline, CDR1 SGHNT and CDR2 YYREEE (reference sequence). CDR3 DNA sequence: TGTGCCAGCAGCCCGGGGGTTCGACTTTTGAACACTGAAGCTTTCTTT. It translates to CASSPGVRLLNTEAFF.

The chain carries TRBV2 and TRBJ1-2; weak D call: TRBD1 (5 bases). This CDR3 has 15 residues. V was cut by 6 bases and J by 4 bases, with 18 bases left in between. Germline lookup yields CDR1 SNHLY and CDR2 FYNNEI. The CDR3 DNA follows: TGTGCCAGCAGGCGTCCTGGCAGGGAGATCTATGGCTACACCTTC. Residues: CASRRPGREIYGYTF. The whole variable domain, filled in from reference TRBV2 and TRBJ1-2, reads EPEVTQTPSHQVTQMGQEVILRCVPISNHLYFYWYRQILGQKVEFLVSFYNNEISEKSEIFDDQFSVERPDGSNFTLKIRSTKLEDSAMYFCASRRPGREIYGYTFGSGTRLTVV.